This T cell receptor (beta chain) emerged from a study of blood T cell repertoires in COVID-19. At the level of the study: The study drew acute and convalescent COVID-19 samples from the United States, Italy and Spain. PBMCs, B-cell-depleted T cells, or T cells provided the cDNA or gDNA that made up the material.

Study members were between roughly 18 and 89 years old and lived in some 22 US regions. Which cohort a participant joined came from the clinical history participants gave. Unmatched junction bases numbered 14, after V lost 3 bases and J lost 9 bases. This CDR3 contains 14 residues. Germline CDR1 reads GTSNPN; CDR2 reads SVGIG (reference sequence). Method: immunoSEQ multiplex PCR; TCRdb's copy keeps in-frame clones and lacks some. The table shows 180,000 or so clones, with approximately 82% occurring only once. This chain uses TRBV30 with TRBJ2-7; 7 nucleotides agree with TRBD2. This receptor was obtained from a woman between 45 and 65 years old who had recovered from COVID-19. Source material: PBMCs or T cells enriched from blood (not recorded which). In DNA form, the CDR3 reads TGTGCCTGGAGCCAGGGAGGGCAAGCATCCCGGCAGTACGTC. Protein: CAWSQGGQASRQYV.